What follows are 9 T cell receptor beta chains derived from one specimen sequenced in a study of blood T cell repertoires in COVID-19. The table came from immunoSEQ multiplex PCR; TCRdb's copy has only in-frame clones and leaves some out. There are 200,000 to 250,000 clones in the sample; nearly 90% occur only once, and roughly 3% lies in the top ten. The sequenced material came from peripheral blood. Receptor source: a young man with active or convalescent COVID-19.

The chain combines TRBV11-1 with TRBJ2-1, with 8 bases fitting TRBD2. The germline gives CDR1 SGHAT, CDR2 FQDESV (reference sequence). After removal of 3 bases from V and 6 bases from J, the junction contained 10 bases not matched to a gene. CDR3 size: 16 residues. This chain's CDR3 is CASSLFTGGPLNEQFF. For the CDR3, the DNA is TGTGCCAGCAGCTTGTTTACGGGAGGGCCCCTCAATGAGCAGTTCTTC.

The chain combines TRBV4-3 with TRBJ1-1, with no clear D. The V and J ends lost 4 bases and 2 bases respectively, with 14 bases between them. The CDR3 spans 15 residues. The germline CDR1 and CDR2 sequences are LGHNA and YSLEER. The DNA for the CDR3 is TGCGCCAGCAGCCCCACAGTAACAGCTAACACTGAAGCTTTCTTT. Encoded protein: CASSPTVTANTEAFF.

This clone was recorded only once. V is TRBV19 and J is TRBJ1-5; D is ambiguous. Germline V CDR1 and CDR2: LNHDA, SQIVND (reference sequence). The CDR3 length is 15 residues. V lost 3 bases to trimming and J lost 9 bases, with 18 bases between them. The DNA for the CDR3 is TGTGCCAGTAGTATTTTGCCCGCAGGCCATCGGCCCCAGCATTTT. This sequence encodes CASSILPAGHRPQHF. Filled out from reference TRBV19 and TRBJ1-5, the complete variable domain reads DGGITQSPKYLFRKEGQNVTLSCEQNLNHDAMYWYRQDPGQGLRLIYYSQIVNDFQKGDIAEGYSVSREKKESFPLTVTSAQKNPTAFYLCASSILPAGHRPQHFGDGTRLSIL.

V gene TRBV6-5 combines with J gene TRBJ1-4; 9 bases are shared with TRBD1. V shed 6 bases, J shed 7 bases, and the junction held 6 bases outside the gene matches. Germline loops: CDR1 MNHEY, CDR2 SVGAGI. The CDR3 sequence is 14 residues long. The CDR3: CASRLRDRVEKLFF. CDR3 DNA: TGTGCCAGCAGGCTCCGGGACAGGGTTGAAAAACTGTTTTTT.

The V and J genes are TRBV7-9 and TRBJ1-2; 7 bases are shared with TRBD1. From germline, CDR1 is SEHNR and CDR2 FQNEAQ (reference sequence). V lost 7 bases, J lost 5 bases, and 10 bases stayed unmatched. This CDR3 has 14 amino acids. DNA of the CDR3: TGTGCCAGCAACCCGGACAGGTACAATTATGGCTACACCTTC. It codes for CASNPDRYNYGYTF.

The chain employs TRBV29-1 and TRBJ2-3, with 7 bases identical to TRBD2. CDR3 length: 13 amino acids. The junction had 8 bases not matched to a gene; V was cut back by 5 bases and J by 6 bases. CDR1 is SQVTM, CDR2 ANQGSEA, per germline. The CDR3 loop reads CSVPGTKPDTQYF. The CDR3 DNA follows: TGCAGCGTTCCCGGGACTAAACCGGATACGCAGTATTTT.

CDR3 amino acids: CASSVDPSGGLAETQYF. CDR3 bases: TGTGCCAGCAGCGTAGATCCTAGCGGGGGACTGGCAGAGACCCAGTACTTC. This chain joins TRBV9 and TRBJ2-5; 10 positions match TRBD2. J was trimmed by 4 bases and V by 0 bases; bases with no gene match: 9. The CDR3 is 17 amino acids. Per the germline V gene, CDR1 is SGDLS and CDR2 is YYNGEE.

V and J are TRBV11-2 and TRBJ1-5, with no clear D. The length of the CDR3 is 17 residues. CDR1 and CDR2 (germline): SGHAT, FQNNGV. V was trimmed by 0 bases and J by 0 bases, leaving 12 bases between them. CDR3 amino acids: CASSLDSGYDSNQPQHF. As DNA, the CDR3 is TGTGCCAGCAGCTTAGATAGTGGTTATGATAGCAATCAGCCCCAGCATTTT.

This clone appeared a single time. This sequence joins TRBV13 and TRBJ2-2; possible D gene TRBD2, 6 bases. The CDR3 runs 16 residues. Germline V gene data show CDR1 as PRHDT and CDR2 as FYEKMQ (reference sequence). Trimming removed 5 bases at V and 2 bases at J, with 15 bases between. The CDR3: CASSHEAEGNTGELFF. As DNA, the CDR3 is TGTGCCAGCAGCCACGAAGCGGAGGGAAACACCGGGGAGCTGTTTTTT.